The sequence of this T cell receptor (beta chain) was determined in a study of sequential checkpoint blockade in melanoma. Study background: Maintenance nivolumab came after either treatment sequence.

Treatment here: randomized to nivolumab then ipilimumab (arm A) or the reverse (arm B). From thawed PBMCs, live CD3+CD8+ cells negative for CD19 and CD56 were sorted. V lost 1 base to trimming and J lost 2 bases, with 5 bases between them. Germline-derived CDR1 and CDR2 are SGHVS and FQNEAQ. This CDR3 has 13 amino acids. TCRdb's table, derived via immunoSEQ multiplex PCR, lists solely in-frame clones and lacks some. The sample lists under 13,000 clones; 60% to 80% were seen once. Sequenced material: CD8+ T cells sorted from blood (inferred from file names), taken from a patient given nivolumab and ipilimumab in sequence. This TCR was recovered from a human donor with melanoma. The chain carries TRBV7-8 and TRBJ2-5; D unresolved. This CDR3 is CASSLERQETQYF. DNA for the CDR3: TGTGCCAGCAGCTTAGAGCGACAAGAGACCCAGTACTTC. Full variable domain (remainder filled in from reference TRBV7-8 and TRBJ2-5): GAGVSQSPRYKVAKRGQDVALRCDPISGHVSLFWYQQALGQGPEFLTYFQNEAQLDKSGLPSDRFFAERPEGSVSTLKIQRTQQEDSAVYLCASSLERQETQYFGPGTRLLVL.